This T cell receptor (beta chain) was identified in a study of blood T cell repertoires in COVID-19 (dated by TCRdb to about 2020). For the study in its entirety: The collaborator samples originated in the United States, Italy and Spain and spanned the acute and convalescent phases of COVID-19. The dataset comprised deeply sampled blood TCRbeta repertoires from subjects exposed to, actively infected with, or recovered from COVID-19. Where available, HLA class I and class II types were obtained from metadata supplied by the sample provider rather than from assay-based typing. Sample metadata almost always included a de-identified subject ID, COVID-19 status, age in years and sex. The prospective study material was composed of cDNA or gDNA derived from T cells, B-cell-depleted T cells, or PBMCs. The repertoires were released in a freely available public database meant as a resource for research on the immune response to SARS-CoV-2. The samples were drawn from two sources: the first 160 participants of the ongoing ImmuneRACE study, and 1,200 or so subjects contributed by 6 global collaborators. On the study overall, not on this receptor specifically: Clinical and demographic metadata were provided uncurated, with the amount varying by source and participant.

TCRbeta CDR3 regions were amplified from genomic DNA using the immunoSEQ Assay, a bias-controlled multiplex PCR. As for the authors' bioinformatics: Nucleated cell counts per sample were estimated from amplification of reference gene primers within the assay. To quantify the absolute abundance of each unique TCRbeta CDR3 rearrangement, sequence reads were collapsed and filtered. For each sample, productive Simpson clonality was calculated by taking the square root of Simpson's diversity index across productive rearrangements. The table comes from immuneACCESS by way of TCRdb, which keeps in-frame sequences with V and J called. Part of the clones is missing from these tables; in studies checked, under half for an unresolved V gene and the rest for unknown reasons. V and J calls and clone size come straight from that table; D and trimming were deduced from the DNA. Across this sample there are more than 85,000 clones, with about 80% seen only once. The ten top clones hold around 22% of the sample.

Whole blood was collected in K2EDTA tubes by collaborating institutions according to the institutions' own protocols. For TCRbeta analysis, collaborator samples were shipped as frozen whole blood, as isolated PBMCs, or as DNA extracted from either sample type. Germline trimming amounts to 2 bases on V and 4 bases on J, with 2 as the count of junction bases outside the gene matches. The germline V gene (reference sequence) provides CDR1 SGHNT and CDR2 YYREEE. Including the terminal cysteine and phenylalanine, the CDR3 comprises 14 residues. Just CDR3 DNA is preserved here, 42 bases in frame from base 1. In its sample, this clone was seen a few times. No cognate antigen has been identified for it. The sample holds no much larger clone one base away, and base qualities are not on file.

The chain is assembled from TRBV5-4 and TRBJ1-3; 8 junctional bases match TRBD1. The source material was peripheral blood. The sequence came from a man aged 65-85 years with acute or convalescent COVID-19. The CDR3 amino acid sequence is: CASSFAGGGNTIYF. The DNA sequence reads TGTGCCAGCAGCTTTGCAGGGGGCGGAAACACCATATATTTT.